Shown below are 8 T cell receptor beta chains from a single sample sequenced in a study of blood T cell repertoires in COVID-19. Data came from immunoSEQ multiplex PCR; TCRdb stores just in-frame clones and leaves some out. Of 300,000 to 400,000 clones detected, around nine tenths appear once; the ten largest clones hold under 8.5%. The sequenced sample consisted of peripheral blood. The receptors were sampled from a woman aged 55 to 70 with COVID-19, enrolled during active disease.

The table lists this clone with a few counts. This specimen includes other DNA sequences encoding the same CDR3. DNA of the CDR3: TGTGCCAGCAGCCCCGGGACAGGGGGCAACAATCAGCCCCAGCATTTT. As protein: CASSPGTGGNNQPQHF. The chain recombines TRBV3-1 (or the pseudogene TRBV3-2) with TRBJ1-5, with 12 positions matching TRBD1. CDR1 and CDR2 from the germline V gene are LGHDT and YNNKEL (reference sequence). The V segment lost 4 bases and the J segment 3 bases; nucleotides outside the gene matches: 4. The CDR3 length is 16 residues.

The V call is TRBV15, the J call TRBJ1-4; D might be TRBD1 (6 bases). The germline V gene has CDR1 LNHNV and CDR2 YYDKDF (reference sequence). This CDR3 spans 14 amino acids. Trimming left V 10 bases short and J 6 bases short, with 18 bases between. The CDR3 DNA sequence: TGTGCCATCTCCCCAGGGGCCGGTGATGAAAAACTGTTTTTT. It specifies CAISPGAGDEKLFF.

The chain combines TRBV9 with TRBJ2-4, with 9 bases aligning to TRBD2. Germline V gives CDR1 SGDLS, CDR2 YYNGEE. This CDR3 has 16 residues. Germline trimming cut 1 base from V and 1 base from J; bases unmatched to any gene: 3. The CDR3 reads CASSVTSGGAKNIQYF. DNA for the CDR3: TGTGCCAGCAGCGTAACCAGCGGGGGGGCCAAAAACATTCAGTACTTC. The full variable domain, rest sourced from reference TRBV9 and TRBJ2-4, is DSGVTQTPKHLITATGQRVTLRCSPRSGDLSVYWYQQSLDQGLQFLIQYYNGEERAKGNILERFSAQQFPDLHSELNLSSLELGDSALYFCASSVTSGGAKNIQYFGAGTRLSVL.

The rearrangement uses TRBV11-3 and TRBJ1-2; D uncertain. Germline CDR1 is SGHNT and CDR2 is YENEEA. Trimming cost V 0 bases and J 6 bases, with 14 bases left between them. This CDR3 is built from 15 residues. The CDR3 nucleotides read TGTGCCAGCAGCTTAGATAGCGAGGAGCTAAATGGCTACACCTTC. This sequence encodes CASSLDSEELNGYTF.

The chain is built from TRBV7-2 and TRBJ2-3, with D possibly TRBD2 on 5 matching bases. CDR1 and CDR2 (germline): SGHTA, FQGNSA. CDR3 length: 16 amino acids. The V end was cut by 4 bases, the J end by 14 bases, with 28 bases between. The CDR3 sequence: CASSSPGSTLAGPRYF. As DNA, the CDR3 is TGTGCCAGCAGCTCGCCGGGGAGCACCCTCGCCGGCCCGAGGTATTTT.

This chain joins TRBV3-1 (or the pseudogene TRBV3-2) and TRBJ1-2; the D is unclear. The V gene's germline CDR1 is LGHDT and CDR2 YNNKEL (reference sequence). This CDR3 is 12 amino acids long. Between the trimmed V and J ends, which lost 4 bases and 8 bases, there was a span of 11 bases. CDR3: CASSLDTRGYTF. The CDR3 nucleotides read TGTGCCAGCAGCCTCGACACCCGGGGCTACACCTTC.

This clone was found a few times. This chain links TRBV12-5 with TRBJ1-2; 7 nucleotides agree with TRBD1. V lost 7 bases to trimming and J lost 7 bases; unmatched junction nucleotides: 9. The CDR3 extends over 13 amino acids. CDR1 LGHNT and CDR2 FRNRAP come from the germline V gene. DNA of the CDR3: TGTGCTAGTGCCCGACAGGGCGGTGGTGGCTACACCTTC. It yields the protein CASARQGGGGYTF.

This clone was picked up a small number of times. The chain links TRBV5-5 to TRBJ1-2; maybe TRBD1 (6 bases). Deletions cut 2 bases from V and 1 base from J, with 6 bases between. CDR3 length equals 13 residues. Germline V gives CDR1 SGHKS, CDR2 YYEKEE (reference sequence). CDR3 sequence (DNA): TGTGCCAGCAGCTTACAGGGTAACTATGGCTACACCTTC. Protein: CASSLQGNYGYTF.